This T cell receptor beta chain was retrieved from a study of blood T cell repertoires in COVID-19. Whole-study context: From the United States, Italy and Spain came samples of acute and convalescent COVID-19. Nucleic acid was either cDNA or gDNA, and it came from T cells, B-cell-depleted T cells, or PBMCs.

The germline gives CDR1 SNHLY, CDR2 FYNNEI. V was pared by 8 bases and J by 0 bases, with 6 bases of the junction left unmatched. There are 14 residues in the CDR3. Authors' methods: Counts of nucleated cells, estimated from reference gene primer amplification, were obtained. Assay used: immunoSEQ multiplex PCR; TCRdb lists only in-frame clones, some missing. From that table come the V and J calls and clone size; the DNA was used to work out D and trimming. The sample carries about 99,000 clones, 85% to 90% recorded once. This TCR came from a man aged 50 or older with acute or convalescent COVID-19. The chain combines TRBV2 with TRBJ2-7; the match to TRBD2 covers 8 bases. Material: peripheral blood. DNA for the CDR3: TGTGCCAGCCGCCGGGGGGGGAGCTCCTACGAGCAGTACTTC. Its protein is CASRRGGSSYEQYF. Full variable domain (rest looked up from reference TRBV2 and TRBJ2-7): EPEVTQTPSHQVTQMGQEVILRCVPISNHLYFYWYRQILGQKVEFLVSFYNNEISEKSEIFDDQFSVERPDGSNFTLKIRSTKLEDSAMYFCASRRGGSSYEQYFGPGTRLTVT.